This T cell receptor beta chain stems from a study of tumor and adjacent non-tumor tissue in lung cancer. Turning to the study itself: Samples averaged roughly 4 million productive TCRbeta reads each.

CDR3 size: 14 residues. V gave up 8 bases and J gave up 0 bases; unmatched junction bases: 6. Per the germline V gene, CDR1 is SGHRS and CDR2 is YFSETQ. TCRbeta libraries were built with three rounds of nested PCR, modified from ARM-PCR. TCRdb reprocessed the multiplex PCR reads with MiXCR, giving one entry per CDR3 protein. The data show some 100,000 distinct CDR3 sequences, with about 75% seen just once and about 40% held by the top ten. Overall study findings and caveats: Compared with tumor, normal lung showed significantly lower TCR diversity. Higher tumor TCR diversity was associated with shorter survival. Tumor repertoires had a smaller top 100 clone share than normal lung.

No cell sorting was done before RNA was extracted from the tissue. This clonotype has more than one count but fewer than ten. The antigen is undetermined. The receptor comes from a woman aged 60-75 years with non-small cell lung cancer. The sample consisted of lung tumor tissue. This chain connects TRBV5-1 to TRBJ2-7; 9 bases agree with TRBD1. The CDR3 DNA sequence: TGCGCCAGTATGGACAGGGGTAGCTCCTACGAGCAGTACTTC. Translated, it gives CASMDRGSSYEQYF.